This T cell receptor beta chain was sequenced in a study of T-cell reconstitution after alpha-beta-depleted transplantation in children (dated by TCRdb to the mid-2010s). As for the study more broadly: Using TCR repertoire profiling, the study followed T-cell immune reconstitution in a quantitative way in children after TCRalphabeta/CD19-depleted allogeneic hematopoietic cell transplantation.

The CDR3 runs 15 residues from the cysteine to the phenylalanine. The entry retains the CDR3 DNA only, 45 bases that are in frame from base 1. CDR1 and CDR2, per the germline V gene, are SGHTS and YDEGEE. V lost 5 bases and J lost 1 base; the stretch between them is 14 bases long. Library preparation used PCR. The instrument given in TCRdb is Illumina HiSeq 2500. TCR libraries were prepared with molecular barcoding, using unique molecular identifiers to normalize TCRbeta repertoire quantification. Using fastp trimming at Q25 and MiXCR clonotype assembly, TCRdb reanalyzed the public sequencing data and kept in-frame beta chains. Rows with one shared CDR3 protein collapse into an entry with the most common genes and DNA. This sample lists some 500,000 distinct CDR3 sequences; about 18% were detected once. The top ten constitute less than 4% of the sample. Concerning this clonotype: What this receptor recognizes is not known. No base qualities exist here, and no much larger clone lies one base off it.

This receptor was identified in a human donor who donated a stem cell graft to a child with acute lymphoblastic leukemia. The sequence joins TRBV5-8 to TRBJ2-3; D gene: possibly TRBD2, on 5 matching bases. The source was PBMCs from the stem cell graft donor, collected from the stem cell graft. The encoded CDR3 is CASRQQLGGTDTQYF. The DNA sequence reads TGTGCCAGCAGGCAACAACTAGGAGGCACAGATACGCAGTATTTT.